The rows below give T cell receptor beta chains drawn from one sample of a study of cytomegalovirus exposure and HLA in healthy donors. Profiled with immunoSEQ multiplex PCR; TCRdb holds only in-frame clones, not every one. The table has 200,000 to 250,000 clones, around 87% seen once. The sample comprised PBMCs. These receptors were taken from a man aged 18 to 29 in good health and CMV-seronegative. Both conserved end residues are trimmed from each CDR3. A D gene is named only where the DNA matches it firmly.

>TRBV2|.
ASSSGPYEQY
>TRBV2|TRBD2
ASNGLAGNADTQY
>TRBV28|.
ASSQLFYEQY
>TRBV5-1|.
ASSLEGGANTEAF
>TRBV30|TRBD2
AWSVIGTSGETQY
>TRBV5-5|.
ASSLALETQY
>TRBV21-1|.
ASSKRLAGPNEQF
>TRBV2|.
ASSRTQGKSTYEQY
>TRBV9|TRBD2
ASSVQLAGETQY
>TRBV5-6|.
ASSSTRDSPLH
>TRBV4-3|.
ASSQEVRARGFNQPQH
>TRBV7-7|TRBD1
ASSLDRGNSPLH
>TRBV6-6|.
ASSYTGDGYEQY
>TRBV9|.
ASSVAGIIADTQY
>TRBV6-1|.
ASSQYSNQPQH
>TRBV25-1|.
ASSSSRGTDTQY
>TRBV27|.
ASSRYPGTVYNSPLH
>TRBV18|TRBD1
ASSPTGILSSTSYEQY
>TRBV28|.
ASSASPRVYEQY
>TRBV18|.
ASHVHKNTEAF
>TRBV7-2|.
ASSLVGSGIEQF
>TRBV5-6|.
ASTYREGVTQY
>TRBV5-1|TRBD1
ASSLGQGDQPQH
>TRBV13|.
ASSSWRSRTDTQY
>TRBV6-5|TRBD1
ASSYRGQYYEQY
>TRBV19|TRBD1
ASSILEGAGQPQH
>TRBV7-9|TRBD1
ASSRIPGQRPDTQY
>TRBV19|.
ASSTTGINGELF
>TRBV11-2|TRBD2
ASSLNLAGDEQF
>TRBV5-1|.
ASSPQGGLSYNEQF
>TRBV29-1|TRBD1
SGDSLNYGYT
>TRBV10-3|TRBD2
AISDGTSGRAPDTQY
>TRBV2|TRBD1
ASKGQHSPPWVWD
>TRBV7-2|TRBD2
ASSLASGSVAGELF
>TRBV5-1|TRBD1
ASSPGQAVIVGEQY
>TRBV2|.
ASSEGNGHQPQH
>TRBV6-5|.
ASSSTGPSTDTQY
>TRBV7-2|TRBD2
ASRLAGGSSYEQY
>TRBV5-1|.
ASSSFIEGRGEAF
>TRBV7-9|TRBD1
ASSTQGREQY
>TRBV7-9|.
ASSGWGGGSRNEQF
>TRBV5-1|.
ASRPTGGQAPLT
>TRBV5-1|TRBD2
ASSLVAGGPNNEQF
>TRBV6-5|TRBD1
ASNDRDRAYEQY
>TRBV4-3|.
ASSRDGGTGNEQF
>TRBV7-2|TRBD1
ASSPGTALYSNQPQH
>TRBV25-1|.
ASSERGYNEQF
>TRBV29-1|TRBD2
SVGLAGAIDTQY
>TRBV2|TRBD1
ASSEGFGTDRYT